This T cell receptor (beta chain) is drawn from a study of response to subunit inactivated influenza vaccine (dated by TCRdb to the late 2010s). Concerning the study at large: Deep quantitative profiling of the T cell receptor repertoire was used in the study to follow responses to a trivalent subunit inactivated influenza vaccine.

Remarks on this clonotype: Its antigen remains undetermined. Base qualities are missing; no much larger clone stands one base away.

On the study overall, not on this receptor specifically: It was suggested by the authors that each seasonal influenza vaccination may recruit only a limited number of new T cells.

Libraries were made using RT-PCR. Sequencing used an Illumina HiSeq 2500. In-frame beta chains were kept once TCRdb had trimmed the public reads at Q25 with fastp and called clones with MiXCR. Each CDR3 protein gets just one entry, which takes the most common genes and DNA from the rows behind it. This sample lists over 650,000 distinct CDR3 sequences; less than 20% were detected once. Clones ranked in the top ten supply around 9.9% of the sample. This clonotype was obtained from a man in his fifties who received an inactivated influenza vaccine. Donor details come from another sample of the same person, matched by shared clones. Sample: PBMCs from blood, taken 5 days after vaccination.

The DNA sequence reads TGTGCCAGCAGCTACCGGGACAGGGGCCGCTACACCTTC. It codes for CASSYRDRGRYTF. This receptor chain uses TRBV12-3 or TRBV12-4 and TRBJ1-2, with TRBD1 matching 10 junction bases. Here V drops 6 bases and J drops 9 bases, and the junction holds 7 bases not matched to any gene. The CDR3 measures 13 amino acids from cysteine to phenylalanine. The retained sequence is limited to the CDR3, 39 bases, with the frame set at the first base.